This TCR beta chain was obtained from a study of T cell responses to AZD1222 COVID-19 vaccine. Germline lookup yields CDR1 KGHSY and CDR2 FQNENV. The junction had 1 base not matched to a gene; V was cut back by 4 bases and J by 1 base. The CDR3 loop spans 14 amino acids. This clone was detected only once. Measured with immunoSEQ multiplex PCR; TCRdb has only the in-frame clones, and not every one. The sample contains 80,000 to 100,000 clones, just under 90% of which appear only once. The clonotype was recovered from an adult in good health. The chain joins TRBV16 to TRBJ1-5, with 7 bases lining up with TRBD1. The sample consisted of peripheral blood, taken on day 0 of MenACWY control vaccination. The CDR3 region has the DNA TGTGCCAGCAGCCGGGACAGAAGCAATCAGCCCCAGCATTTT. Residues: CASSRDRSNQPQHF.